This T cell receptor (beta chain) was identified during a study of CD8 T cells in ankylosing spondylitis (dated by TCRdb to 2016 to 2017). As for the study more broadly: The study profiled T cell receptor beta repertoires in healthy donors and ankylosing spondylitis patients to find disease-linked TCR variants. The whole study cohort included 85 to 120 healthy donors and 20 to 30 ankylosing spondylitis patients. Samples of peripheral blood were taken, and for ankylosing spondylitis patients, synovial fluid was collected as well. Points the paper makes about the study in general: According to the report, matched synovial fluid samples from ankylosing spondylitis patients were significantly enriched for the disease-linked clones. Some motif variants had previously been reported in the synovial fluid and blood of reactive arthritis patients, which suggests shared mechanisms of disease initiation. A CD8+ phenotype was shown by the disease-linked clones, which were found at relatively low frequencies in peripheral blood. Blood from ankylosing spondylitis patients appeared to be characterized by a TCR beta motif composed of under ten highly homologous amino acid variants.

Data came from an Illumina HiSeq 2500. TCR beta libraries were prepared by quantitative 5'-RACE with molecular barcodes. The study's own analysis went as follows. To identify disease-linked TCR variants, a new computational method was used, one built on a probabilistic model of VDJ rearrangement. TCRdb trimmed public reads at Q25 via fastp, called clones via MiXCR and kept in-frame beta chains. Entries are consolidated by CDR3 protein sequence, retaining the most common genes and DNA. TCRdb, not the authors, supplied the V and J calls. The table for this sample lists 200,000 to 250,000 distinct CDR3 sequences; around 32% of them were counted only once. The ten largest make up approximately 4.6% of the sample. With regard to this clonotype: Its specific antigen is unknown. No much larger clonotype is one base removed from it; base qualities were not supplied.

From the cysteine through the phenylalanine, the CDR3 covers 11 amino acids. The only DNA kept is the CDR3, 33 bases in frame from the first base. CDR1 and CDR2 are read off the germline V gene (reference sequence) as LGHDT and YNNKEL. At the junction V is shortened by 7 bases and J by 7 bases, with 8 bases in between. The sequence links TRBV3-1 to TRBJ2-1; the D gene is not confidently resolved. The sequencing input was blood, either unsorted or a sorted T cell fraction (not recorded which). The TCR sequence derives from a male donor with ankylosing spondylitis or in good health (not recorded which). The DNA is as follows: TGTGCCAGCACCTCGCGGAATGAGCAGTTCTTC. Translated, it reads CASTSRNEQFF.